This T cell receptor beta chain derives from a study of PD-1 blockade in mismatch repair-deficient tumors. The TCR-sequenced patients were a few responders to pembrolizumab. The junction had 4 bases not matched to a gene; V was cut back by 1 base and J by 6 bases. The CDR3 covers 15 residues. CDR1 and CDR2 (germline): MNHNS, SASEGT. Repertoires were generated with immunoSEQ multiplex PCR, while TCRdb's copy carries only in-frame clones and drops some. The table records roughly 45,000 clones, over 75% of them present only once. The source is an adult with mismatch repair-deficient cancer. J is TRBJ2-1 and V is TRBV6-1; 9 nucleotides line up with TRBD2. The source material was PBMCs, sampled before pembrolizumab treatment. DNA for the CDR3: TGTGCCAGCAGTGAAGAGGGCGGGAGGGCCAATGAGCAGTTCTTC. Amino acid sequence: CASSEEGGRANEQFF.